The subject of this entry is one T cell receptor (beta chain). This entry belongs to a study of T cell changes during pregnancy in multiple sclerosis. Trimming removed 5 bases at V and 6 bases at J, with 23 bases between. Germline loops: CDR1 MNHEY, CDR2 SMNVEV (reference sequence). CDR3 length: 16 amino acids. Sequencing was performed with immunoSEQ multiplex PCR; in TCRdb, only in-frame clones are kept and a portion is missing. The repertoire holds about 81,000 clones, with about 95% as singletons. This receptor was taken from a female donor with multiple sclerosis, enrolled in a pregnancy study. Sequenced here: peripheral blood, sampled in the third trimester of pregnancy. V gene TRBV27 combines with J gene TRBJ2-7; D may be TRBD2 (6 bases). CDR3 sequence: CASSPKSSATALEQYF. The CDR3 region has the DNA TGTGCCAGCAGTCCTAAGTCTAGCGCCACAGCCCTCGAGCAGTACTTC.